This TCR beta chain was identified in a study of early T cells in non-severe SARS-CoV-2 infection. Study at large: Whole-blood bulk RNA, unsorted, was sequenced, and chains were unpaired.

Individual cDNA molecules received unique molecular identifiers. TCRdb re-analysed the 5' RACE reads in MiXCR, keeping a single row per CDR3 protein. The data contain 30,000 to 40,000 distinct CDR3 sequences, over 3.5% of them seen just once; the ten biggest clones take up around 15%. Findings of the study overall: The VDJdb matching leaned toward anti-spike CD8 responses and overlooked private and CD4 specificities.

Ten or more counts support this clonotype. Its antigen is as yet unknown. This CDR3 comprises 15 residues. The germline V gene encodes CDR1 SGHNT and CDR2 YYREEE (reference sequence). V shed 4 bases and J shed 4 bases, with 15 bases lying between them. Sequenced: whole blood. The sequence was obtained from an adult who was a healthcare worker with PCR-confirmed SARS-CoV-2 infection or an uninfected control (not recorded which). This chain connects TRBV5-4 to TRBJ2-1; a weak D match, TRBD2 (7 bases). CDR3 nucleotide sequence: TGTGCCAGCAGCAAGGGGGGACTACAGTACAATGAGCAGTTCTTC. It translates to CASSKGGLQYNEQFF.